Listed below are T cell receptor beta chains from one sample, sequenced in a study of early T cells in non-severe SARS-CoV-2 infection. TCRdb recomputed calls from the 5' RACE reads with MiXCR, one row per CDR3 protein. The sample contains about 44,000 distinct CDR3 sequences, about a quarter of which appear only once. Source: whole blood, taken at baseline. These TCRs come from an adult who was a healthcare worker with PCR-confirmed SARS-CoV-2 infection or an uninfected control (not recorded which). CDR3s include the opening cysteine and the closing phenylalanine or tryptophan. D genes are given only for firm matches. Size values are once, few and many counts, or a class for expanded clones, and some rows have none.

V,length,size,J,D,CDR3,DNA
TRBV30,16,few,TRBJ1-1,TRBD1,CAWTHIHRDRDTEAFF,TGTGCCTGGACCCACATCCACCGGGACAGGGACACTGAAGCTTTCTTT
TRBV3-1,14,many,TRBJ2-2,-,CASSPPSNTGELFF,TGTGCCAGCAGCCCTCCCAGCAACACCGGGGAGCTGTTTTTT
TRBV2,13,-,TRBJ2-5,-,CATTRAREETQYF,TGTGCCACCACCCGGGCTAGAGAAGAGACCCAGTACTTC
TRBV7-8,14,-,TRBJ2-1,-,CASSLRLAYNEQFF,TGTGCCAGCAGCTTAAGGCTGGCCTACAATGAGCAGTTCTTC
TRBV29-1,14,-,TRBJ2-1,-,CSVLTGSSYNEQFF,TGCAGCGTGCTAACAGGTAGCTCCTACAATGAGCAGTTCTTC
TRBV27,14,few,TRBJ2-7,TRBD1,CASSSGTANYEQYF,TGTGCCAGCAGTTCAGGGACAGCCAACTACGAGCAGTACTTC
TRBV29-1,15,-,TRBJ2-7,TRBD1,CSGTGGSSSSYEQYF,TGCAGCGGGACAGGGGGCTCCTCAAGCTCCTACGAGCAGTACTTC
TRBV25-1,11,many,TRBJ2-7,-,CASSELWDRYF,TGTGCCAGCAGTGAGCTGTGGGATCGGTACTTC
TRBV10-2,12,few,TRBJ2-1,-,CATRTGFNEQFF,TGCGCCACCCGGACTGGATTTAATGAGCAGTTCTTC
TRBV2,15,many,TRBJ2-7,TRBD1,CASGTGGRRSYEQYF,TGTGCCAGCGGTACAGGGGGCCGCCGTTCCTACGAGCAGTACTTC
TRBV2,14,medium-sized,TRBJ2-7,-,CASSEGGGQDEQYF,TGTGCCAGCAGTGAAGGGGGAGGACAGGACGAGCAGTACTTC
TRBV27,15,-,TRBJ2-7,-,CASSRYLDRPYEQYF,TGTGCCAGCAGTCGCTATTTAGACAGACCCTACGAGCAGTACTTC
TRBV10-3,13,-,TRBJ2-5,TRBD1,CAIRLGQGETQYF,TGTGCCATCAGATTGGGACAGGGAGAGACCCAGTACTTC
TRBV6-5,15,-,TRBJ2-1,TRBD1,CASTDTGGSYNEQFF,TGTGCCAGCACTGACACAGGGGGCTCCTACAATGAGCAGTTCTTC
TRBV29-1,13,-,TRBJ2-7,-,CSVDSGSSYEQYF,TGCAGCGTTGATAGTGGCAGCTCCTACGAGCAGTACTTC
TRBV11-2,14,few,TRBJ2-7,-,CASSLIRTGHEQYF,TGTGCCAGCAGCTTAATCAGGACGGGACACGAGCAGTACTTC
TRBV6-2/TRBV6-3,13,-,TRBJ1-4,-,CASAGRPNEKLFF,TGTGCCAGCGCGGGACGGCCTAATGAAAAACTGTTTTTT
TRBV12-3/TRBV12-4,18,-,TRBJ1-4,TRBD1,CASSPGWDRSSTNEKLFF,TGTGCCAGCAGCCCCGGATGGGACAGATCCTCAACTAATGAAAAACTGTTTTTT
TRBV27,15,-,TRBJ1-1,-,CASSLLREMNTEAFF,TGTGCCAGCAGTCTCCTCAGGGAGATGAACACTGAAGCTTTCTTT
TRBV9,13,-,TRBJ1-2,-,CASSTGPNYGYTF,TGTGCCAGCAGCACCGGCCCTAACTATGGCTACACCTTC
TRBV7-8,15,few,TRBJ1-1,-,CASSPPGHLNTEAFF,TGTGCCAGCAGCCCGCCGGGACATTTGAACACTGAAGCTTTCTTT
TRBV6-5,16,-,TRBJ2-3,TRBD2,CASSISSGGATDTQYF,TGTGCCAGCAGTATCTCCAGCGGGGGGGCTACAGATACGCAGTATTTT
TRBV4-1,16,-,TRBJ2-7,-,CASSQVPRGRGYEQYF,TGCGCCAGCAGCCAAGTCCCCCGGGGAAGAGGGTACGAGCAGTACTTC
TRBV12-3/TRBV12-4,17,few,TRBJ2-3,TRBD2,CASSSSSSGGAGHTQYF,TGTGCCAGCAGTTCCTCTTCTAGCGGGGGGGCCGGCCATACGCAGTATTTT
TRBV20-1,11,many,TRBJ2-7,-,CSAKERYEQYF,TGCAGTGCTAAGGAACGATACGAGCAGTACTTC
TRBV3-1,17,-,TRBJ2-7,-,CASSQGTLRGSLPPTHF,TGTGCCAGCAGCCAAGGTACACTTCGCGGATCCCTACCCCCTACCCACTTC
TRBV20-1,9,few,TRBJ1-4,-,CSARGKLFF,TGCAGTGCCCGTGGGAAACTGTTTTTT
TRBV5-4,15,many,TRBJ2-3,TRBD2,CASRYSGGAADTQYF,TGTGCCAGCAGATATAGCGGGGGGGCGGCAGATACGCAGTATTTT
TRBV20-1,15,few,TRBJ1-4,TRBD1,CSARDWTGGNEKLFF,TGCAGTGCTAGAGATTGGACAGGGGGTAATGAAAAACTGTTTTTT
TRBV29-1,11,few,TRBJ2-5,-,CSIGGLETQYF,TGCAGCATAGGGGGGTTAGAGACCCAGTACTTC
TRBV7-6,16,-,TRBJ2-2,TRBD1,CASSLTGAYADGELFF,TGTGCCAGCAGCTTGACAGGGGCGTACGCGGACGGGGAGCTGTTTTTT
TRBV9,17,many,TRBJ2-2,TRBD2,CASSDFSGGAQNGELFF,TGTGCCAGCAGCGACTTTAGCGGGGGGGCCCAAAACGGGGAGCTGTTTTTT
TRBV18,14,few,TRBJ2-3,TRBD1,CASSPGTGVDTQYF,TGTGCCAGCTCACCCGGGACAGGGGTGGATACGCAGTATTTT
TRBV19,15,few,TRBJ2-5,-,CASTGQGGLEETQYF,TGTGCCAGTACCGGTCAGGGAGGTCTGGAGGAGACCCAGTACTTC
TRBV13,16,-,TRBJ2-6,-,CASSPQGRSGANVLTF,TGTGCCAGCAGCCCCCAGGGGCGCTCTGGGGCCAACGTCCTGACTTTC
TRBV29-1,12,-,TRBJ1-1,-,CSVERGFSEAFF,TGCAGCGTTGAACGGGGGTTCAGTGAAGCTTTCTTT
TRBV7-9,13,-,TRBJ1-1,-,CASSLSANTEAFF,TGTGCCAGCAGCTTATCAGCCAACACTGAAGCTTTCTTT
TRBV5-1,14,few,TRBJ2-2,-,CASRDGANTGELFF,TGCGCCAGCAGGGACGGAGCGAACACCGGGGAGCTGTTTTTT
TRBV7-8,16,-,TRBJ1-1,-,CASSFETRDPNTEAFF,TGTGCCAGCAGCTTTGAAACCCGAGATCCGAACACTGAAGCTTTCTTT
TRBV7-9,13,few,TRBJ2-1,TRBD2,CASRTSGGDEQFF,TGTGCCAGCAGGACTAGCGGGGGAGATGAGCAGTTCTTC
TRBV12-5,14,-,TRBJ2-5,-,CASGSGRAEETQYF,TGTGCTAGTGGCTCTGGGCGGGCCGAAGAGACCCAGTACTTC
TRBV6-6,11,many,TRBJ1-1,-,CASSPLGEAFF,TGTGCCAGCAGCCCCCTCGGGGAAGCTTTCTTT